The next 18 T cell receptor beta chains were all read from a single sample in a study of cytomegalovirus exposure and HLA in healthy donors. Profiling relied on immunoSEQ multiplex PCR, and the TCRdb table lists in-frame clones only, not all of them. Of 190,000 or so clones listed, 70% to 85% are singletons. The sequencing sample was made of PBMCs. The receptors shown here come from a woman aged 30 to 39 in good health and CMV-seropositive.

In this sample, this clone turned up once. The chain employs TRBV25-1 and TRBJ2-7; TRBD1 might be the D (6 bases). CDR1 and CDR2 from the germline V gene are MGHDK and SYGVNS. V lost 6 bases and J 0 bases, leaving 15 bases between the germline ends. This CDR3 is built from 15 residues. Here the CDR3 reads CASSKQGTGSYEQYF. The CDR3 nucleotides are TGTGCCAGCAGCAAACAGGGTACGGGCTCCTACGAGCAGTACTTC.

The CDR3 DNA follows: TGTGCCAGCAGTTACCTACTAGCGGGTAGCGATGAGCAGTTCTTC. Residues: CASSYLLAGSDEQFF. This chain links TRBV6-5 with TRBJ2-1; 9 positions agree with TRBD2. Germline V lookup: CDR1 MNHEY, CDR2 SVGAGI. This CDR3 has 15 amino acids. The trim removed 2 bases at V and 8 bases at J, leaving 7 bases unmatched.

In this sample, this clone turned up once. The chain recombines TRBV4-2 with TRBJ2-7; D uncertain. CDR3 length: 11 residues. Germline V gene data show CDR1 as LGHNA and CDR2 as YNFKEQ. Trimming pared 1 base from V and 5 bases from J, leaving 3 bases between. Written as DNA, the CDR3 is TGTGCCAGCAGCCAAGGCGACGAGCAGTACTTC. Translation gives CASSQGDEQYF.

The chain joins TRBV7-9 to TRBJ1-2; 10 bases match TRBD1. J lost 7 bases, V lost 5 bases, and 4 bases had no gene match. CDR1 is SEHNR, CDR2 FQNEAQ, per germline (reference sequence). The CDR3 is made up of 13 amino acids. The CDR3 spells CASSPGTGVGYTF. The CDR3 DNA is TGTGCCAGCAGCCCGGGGACAGGGGTTGGCTACACCTTC.

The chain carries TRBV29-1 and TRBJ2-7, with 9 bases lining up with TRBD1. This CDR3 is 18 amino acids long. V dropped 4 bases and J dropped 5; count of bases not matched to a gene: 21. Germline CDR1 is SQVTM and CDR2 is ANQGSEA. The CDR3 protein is CSVGGVTGGKDPENEQYF. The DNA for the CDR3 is TGCAGCGTTGGTGGTGTTACAGGGGGCAAGGACCCAGAAAACGAGCAGTACTTC.

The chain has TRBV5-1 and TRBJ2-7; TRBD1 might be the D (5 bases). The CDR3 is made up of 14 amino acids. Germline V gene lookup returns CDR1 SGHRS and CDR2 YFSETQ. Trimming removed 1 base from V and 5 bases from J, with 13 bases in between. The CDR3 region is CASSLNRYRNEQYF. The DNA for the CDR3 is TGCGCCAGCAGCTTGAACAGGTATCGCAACGAGCAGTACTTC.

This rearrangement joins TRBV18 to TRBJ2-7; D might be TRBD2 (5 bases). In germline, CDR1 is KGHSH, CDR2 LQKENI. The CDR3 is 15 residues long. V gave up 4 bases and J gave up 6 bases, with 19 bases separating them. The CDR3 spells CASSQSGSYPGEQYF. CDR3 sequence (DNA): TGTGCCAGCTCACAATCGGGGTCCTATCCAGGCGAGCAGTACTTC.

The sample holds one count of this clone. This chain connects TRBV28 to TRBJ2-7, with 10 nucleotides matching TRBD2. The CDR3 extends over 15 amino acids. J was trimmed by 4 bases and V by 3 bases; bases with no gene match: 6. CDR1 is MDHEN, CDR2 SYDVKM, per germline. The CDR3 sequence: CASSFISGRPYEQYF. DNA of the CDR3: TGTGCCAGCAGTTTCATTAGCGGGAGGCCTTACGAGCAGTACTTC. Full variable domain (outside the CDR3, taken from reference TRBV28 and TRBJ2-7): DVKVTQSSRYLVKRTGEKVFLECVQDMDHENMFWYRQDPGLGLRLIYFSYDVKMKEKGDIPEGYSVSREKKERFSLILESASTNQTSMYLCASSFISGRPYEQYFGPGTRLTVT.

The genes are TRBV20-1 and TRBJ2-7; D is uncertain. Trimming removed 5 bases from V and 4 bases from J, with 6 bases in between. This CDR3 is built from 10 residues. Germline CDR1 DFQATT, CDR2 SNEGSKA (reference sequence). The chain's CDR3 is CSALEYEQYF. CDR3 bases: TGCAGTGCTCTAGAATACGAGCAGTACTTC.

CDR3 protein: CASSFGDRGDEKLFF. As DNA, the CDR3 is TGTGCCAGCAGCTTCGGAGACAGGGGGGATGAAAAACTGTTTTTT. The chain employs TRBV7-9 and TRBJ1-4; 9 bases map to TRBD1. The germline CDR1 and CDR2 sequences are SEHNR and FQNEAQ (reference sequence). CDR3 size: 15 residues. V was pared by 3 bases and J by 6 bases, with 5 bases of the junction left unmatched. The complete variable domain, with remaining parts taken from reference TRBV7-9 and TRBJ1-4, reads DTGVSQNPRHKITKRGQNVTFRCDPISEHNRLYWYRQTLGQGPEFLTYFQNEAQLEKSRLLSDRFSAERPKGSFSTLEIQRTEQGDSAMYLCASSFGDRGDEKLFFGSGTQLSVL.

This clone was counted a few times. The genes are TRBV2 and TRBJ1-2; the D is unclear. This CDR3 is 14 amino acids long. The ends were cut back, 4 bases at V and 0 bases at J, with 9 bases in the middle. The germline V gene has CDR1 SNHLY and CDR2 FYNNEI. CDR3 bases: TGTGCCAGCAGTGTAATTAAAACTAACTATGGCTACACCTTC. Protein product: CASSVIKTNYGYTF. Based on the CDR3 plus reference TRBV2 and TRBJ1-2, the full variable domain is EPEVTQTPSHQVTQMGQEVILRCVPISNHLYFYWYRQILGQKVEFLVSFYNNEISEKSEIFDDQFSVERPDGSNFTLKIRSTKLEDSAMYFCASSVIKTNYGYTFGSGTRLTVV.

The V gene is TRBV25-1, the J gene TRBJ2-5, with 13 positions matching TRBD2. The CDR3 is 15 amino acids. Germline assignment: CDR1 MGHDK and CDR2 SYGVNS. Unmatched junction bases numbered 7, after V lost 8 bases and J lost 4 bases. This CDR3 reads CASGQLAGGPETQYF. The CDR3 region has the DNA TGTGCCAGCGGTCAACTAGCGGGAGGGCCAGAGACCCAGTACTTC.

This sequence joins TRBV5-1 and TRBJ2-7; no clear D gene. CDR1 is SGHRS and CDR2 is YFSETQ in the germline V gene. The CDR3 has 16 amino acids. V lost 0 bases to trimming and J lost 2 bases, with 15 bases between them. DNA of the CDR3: TGCGCCAGCAGCTTGGATCGTAGATTTCCCCCCTACGAGCAGTACTTC. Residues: CASSLDRRFPPYEQYF.

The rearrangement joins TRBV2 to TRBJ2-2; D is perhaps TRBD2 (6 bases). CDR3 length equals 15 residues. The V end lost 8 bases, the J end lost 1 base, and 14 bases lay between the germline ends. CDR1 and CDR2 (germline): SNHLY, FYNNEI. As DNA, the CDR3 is TGTGCCAGCTCGGATTTTAGCGGGAACACCGGGGAGCTGTTTTTT. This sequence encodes CASSDFSGNTGELFF.

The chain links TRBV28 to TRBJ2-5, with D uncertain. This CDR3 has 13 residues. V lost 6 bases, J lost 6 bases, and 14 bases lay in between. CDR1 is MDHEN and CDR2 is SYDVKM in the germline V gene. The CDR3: CASSGMGRQTQYF. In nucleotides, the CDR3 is TGTGCCAGCAGCGGTATGGGCCGGCAGACCCAGTACTTC.

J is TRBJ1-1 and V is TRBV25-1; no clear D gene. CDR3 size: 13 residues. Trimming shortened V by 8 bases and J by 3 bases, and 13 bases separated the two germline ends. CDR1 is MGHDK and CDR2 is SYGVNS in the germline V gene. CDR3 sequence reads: CASRPMEHTEAFF. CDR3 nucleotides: TGTGCCAGCCGACCGATGGAGCACACTGAAGCTTTCTTT.

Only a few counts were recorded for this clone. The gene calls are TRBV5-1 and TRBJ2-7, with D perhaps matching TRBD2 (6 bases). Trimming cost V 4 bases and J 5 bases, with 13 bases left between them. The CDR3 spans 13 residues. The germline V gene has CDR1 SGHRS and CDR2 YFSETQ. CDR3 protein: CASSPGSRDEQYF. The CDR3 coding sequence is TGCGCCAGCAGCCCCGGGAGTCGAGACGAGCAGTACTTC.

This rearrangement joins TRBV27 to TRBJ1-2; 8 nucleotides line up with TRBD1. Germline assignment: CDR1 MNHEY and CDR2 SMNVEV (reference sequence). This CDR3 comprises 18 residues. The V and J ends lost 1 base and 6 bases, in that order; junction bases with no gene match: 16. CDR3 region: CASSLWSGGNGLINGYTF. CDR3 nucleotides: TGTGCCAGCAGTTTATGGTCAGGGGGCAACGGTTTAATTAATGGCTACACCTTC.